A selection of T cell receptor beta chains follows, all from one sample in a study of blood T cell repertoires in COVID-19. This table comes from immunoSEQ multiplex PCR, and its TCRdb copy is limited to in-frame clones, with some not included. The table shows roughly 94,000 clones, with about 79% occurring only once. The sequenced sample consisted of peripheral blood. Source of these receptors: a man between 60 and 75 years old with acute or convalescent COVID-19. Each CDR3 is given with its conserved first and last residue. The order of the fields is clone size, V gene, D gene, J gene, CDR3 protein, CDR3 DNA. The D gene is left open where the match is weak. Some rows mark clone size as missing; the rest say once, few, many or name a class of expanded clone.

>NA|TRBV6-1|TRBD1|TRBJ2-2
CASSEAWAGGFSGELFF
TGTGCCAGCAGTGAAGCTTGGGCAGGGGGCTTCTCCGGGGAGCTGTTTTTT
>NA|TRBV9|TRBD1|TRBJ2-7
CASSAAVGQGGYEQYF
TGTGCCAGCAGCGCGGCGGTGGGACAGGGAGGCTACGAGCAGTACTTC
>few|TRBV3-1/TRBV3-2|TRBD1|TRBJ1-6
CASSRARDSADNSPLHF
TGTGCCAGCAGCCGCGCCCGGGACAGTGCAGATAATTCACCCCTCCACTTT
>NA|TRBV18|NA|TRBJ2-1
CASSSSPRSSYNEQFF
TGTGCCAGCTCATCGAGTCCTCGGAGTTCCTACAATGAGCAGTTCTTC
>NA|TRBV11-2|TRBD1|TRBJ1-6
CASSRKGQGNSPLHF
TGTGCCAGCAGCCGCAAGGGACAGGGAAACTCACCCCTCCACTTT
>NA|TRBV10-2|NA|TRBJ2-3
CASSVPLTGGGTDTQYF
TGCGCCAGCAGTGTCCCTCTTACGGGGGGCGGTACAGATACGCAGTATTTT
>NA|TRBV23-1|NA|TRBJ1-1
CASSQPIDSEAFF
TGCGCCAGCAGTCAACCAATTGACAGTGAAGCTTTCTTT
>NA|TRBV18|NA|TRBJ2-3
CASSPRENTQYF
TGTGCCAGCTCACCACGTGAGAATACGCAGTATTTT
>NA|TRBV11-2|NA|TRBJ2-4
CASSPRRTEKNIQYF
TGTGCCAGCAGCCCTCGACGGACAGAAAAAAACATTCAGTACTTC
>NA|TRBV7-2|NA|TRBJ1-1
CASSLAVADEAFF
TGTGCCAGCAGCTTAGCTGTCGCAGATGAAGCTTTCTTT
>few|TRBV10-3|TRBD1|TRBJ2-7
CATGQGGDYEQYF
TGTGCCACCGGACAGGGAGGCGACTACGAGCAGTACTTC
>few|TRBV2|NA|TRBJ2-2
CASNLYTGELFF
TGTGCCAGCAATTTATACACCGGGGAGCTGTTTTTT
>NA|TRBV5-1|NA|TRBJ2-3
CASSLDRRADTQYF
TGCGCCAGCAGCTTGGACAGGCGAGCAGATACGCAGTATTTT
>NA|TRBV6-2/TRBV6-3|TRBD1|TRBJ1-5
CASSRQGHQPQHF
TGTGCCAGCAGTCGACAGGGGCATCAGCCCCAGCATTTT
>NA|TRBV6-6|TRBD2|TRBJ2-3
CASSGGSHTDTQYF
TGTGCCAGCAGCGGGGGGTCCCACACAGATACGCAGTATTTT
>NA|TRBV27|TRBD1|TRBJ1-5
CASRSRPGTGGQPQHF
TGTGCCAGCAGATCTCGTCCCGGGACAGGGGGTCAGCCCCAGCATTTT
>once|TRBV5-6|TRBD1|TRBJ1-1
CASSPGQGAEAFF
TGTGCCAGCAGCCCCGGACAGGGGGCTGAAGCTTTCTTT
>NA|TRBV5-5|NA|TRBJ1-4
CASSFSGLLEKLFF
TGTGCCAGCAGCTTCTCTGGGCTTCTTGAAAAACTGTTTTTT
>NA|TRBV19|NA|TRBJ1-1
CASSFQVNTEAFF
TGTGCCAGTAGTTTTCAGGTTAACACTGAAGCTTTCTTT
>NA|TRBV14|TRBD1|TRBJ1-2
CASSQAGTGGASYGYTF
TGTGCCAGCAGCCAAGCGGGGACAGGGGGCGCTAGCTATGGCTACACCTTC
>NA|TRBV28|NA|TRBJ1-5
CASSTQGRLRNQPQHF
TGTGCCAGCAGTACACAGGGTCGGTTGCGCAATCAGCCCCAGCATTTT
>NA|TRBV28|TRBD1|TRBJ1-2
CASLNRGHGYTF
TGTGCCAGCCTTAACAGGGGACATGGCTACACCTTC
>NA|TRBV19|TRBD1|TRBJ2-2
CASSVGQGATGELFF
TGTGCCAGTAGTGTGGGACAGGGGGCAACCGGGGAGCTGTTTTTT
>NA|TRBV28|TRBD1|TRBJ2-1
CASGTGVMYEQFF
TGTGCCAGCGGGACAGGGGTTATGTATGAGCAGTTCTTC
>NA|TRBV6-4|NA|TRBJ1-2
CASRPGLDYGYTF
TGTGCCAGCAGGCCTGGACTGGACTATGGCTACACCTTC
>NA|TRBV7-2|NA|TRBJ1-4
CASSPTRGFNEKLFF
TGTGCCAGCAGCCCTACCAGAGGCTTTAATGAAAAACTGTTTTTT
>NA|TRBV5-1|TRBD1|TRBJ1-2
CASSNLDRGGGYTF
TGCGCCAGCAGCAACTTGGACAGGGGAGGTGGCTACACCTTC
>once|TRBV6-5|TRBD1|TRBJ1-1
CASRTDRGHPEAFF
TGTGCCAGCAGAACGGACAGGGGGCATCCTGAAGCTTTCTTT
>once|TRBV12-3/TRBV12-4|NA|TRBJ1-2
CASKGDTNYGYTF
TGTGCCAGCAAAGGTGACACCAACTATGGCTACACCTTC
>NA|TRBV4-1|TRBD1|TRBJ2-5
CASSQGDRGPTFQETQYF
TGCGCCAGCAGCCAGGGGGACAGGGGGCCGACCTTCCAAGAGACCCAGTACTTC
>NA|TRBV11-2|NA|TRBJ1-1
CASSFSGVRTEAFF
TGTGCCAGCAGCTTTTCGGGGGTTCGCACTGAAGCTTTCTTT
>NA|TRBV10-3|NA|TRBJ1-3
CAITAGLSGNTIYF
TGTGCCATCACGGCGGGTCTAAGCGGAAACACCATATATTTT
>NA|TRBV10-2|TRBD1|TRBJ1-6
CASRDRDDSPLHF
TGCGCCAGCAGAGACAGGGATGATTCACCCCTCCACTTT
>NA|TRBV28|TRBD1|TRBJ1-1
CASSPSGTGGANTEAFF
TGTGCCAGCAGTCCCTCCGGGACAGGGGGGGCTAACACTGAAGCTTTCTTT
>NA|TRBV28|NA|TRBJ1-5
CASSTAPQVNQPQHF
TGTGCCAGCAGTACAGCCCCCCAAGTGAATCAGCCCCAGCATTTT
>NA|TRBV28|TRBD1|TRBJ1-4
CASSSGQLRFGKLFF
TGTGCCAGCAGTTCGGGACAGTTGAGGTTTGGAAAACTGTTTTTT
>few|TRBV4-1|TRBD1|TRBJ1-5
CASSRGDRTYSNQPQHF
TGCGCCAGCAGCCGAGGGGACAGAACTTATAGCAATCAGCCCCAGCATTTT
>few|TRBV28|TRBD1|TRBJ1-4
CASSFLRTGDEKLFF
TGTGCCAGCAGTTTTCTTAGGACAGGGGATGAAAAACTGTTTTTT
>NA|TRBV2|TRBD1|TRBJ2-3
CASSYSRGQGSTDTQYF
TGTGCCAGCAGTTACTCCCGGGGACAGGGGAGCACAGATACGCAGTATTTT
>few|TRBV27|NA|TRBJ2-5
CASSPLPRGPQETQYF
TGTGCCAGCAGCCCCCTCCCCAGGGGCCCCCAAGAGACCCAGTACTTC